Listed here are 26 T cell receptor beta chains from one sample, sequenced in a study of STAT5B mutations in CD4+ large granular lymphocyte leukemia. The data were produced by immunoSEQ multiplex PCR, yet TCRdb's version contains in-frame clones alone and is incomplete. Of over 30,000 clones listed, over 65% are singletons. Sequencing used CD4+ T cells from blood buffy coats. These receptors originate from a human donor in good health.

The rearrangement joins TRBV7-2 to TRBJ2-5; possible D gene TRBD2, 5 bases. This CDR3 has 15 residues. The germline V gene encodes CDR1 SGHTA and CDR2 FQGNSA. Deletions cut 3 bases from V and 0 bases from J, with 11 bases between. Here the CDR3 reads CASSFLYGNQETQYF. The CDR3 DNA reads TGTGCCAGCAGCTTTCTCTACGGGAACCAAGAGACCCAGTACTTC.

This chain connects TRBV7-9 to TRBJ1-6; the D is unclear. Germline V gene sequence: CDR1 SEHNR, CDR2 FQNEAQ (reference sequence). Trimming took off 5 bases at V and 2 bases at J, with 10 bases between the two ends. The CDR3 loop spans 15 amino acids. DNA for the CDR3: TGTGCCAGCAGCCTCGGACGAACCTATAATTCACCCCTCCACTTT. Translating it yields CASSLGRTYNSPLHF. Drawing the rest from reference TRBV7-9 and TRBJ1-6, the complete variable domain is DTGVSQNPRHKITKRGQNVTFRCDPISEHNRLYWYRQTLGQGPEFLTYFQNEAQLEKSRLLSDRFSAERPKGSFSTLEIQRTEQGDSAMYLCASSLGRTYNSPLHFGNGTRLTVT.

This chain uses TRBV18 with TRBJ2-7; D remains ambiguous. Germline V gene data show CDR1 as KGHSH and CDR2 as LQKENI. This CDR3 is built from 11 residues. V was pared by 5 bases and J by 6 bases, with 8 bases between. The CDR3 DNA sequence: TGTGCCAGCTCAGAAGACTCCGAGCAGTACTTC. This gives the protein CASSEDSEQYF. The whole variable domain, remainder taken from reference TRBV18 and TRBJ2-7, is NAGVMQNPRHLVRRRGQEARLRCSPMKGHSHVYWYRQLPEEGLKFMVYLQKENIIDESGMPKERFSAEFPKEGPSILRIQQVVRGDSAAYFCASSEDSEQYFGPGTRLTVT.

This clone was seen only a few times. The J gene is TRBJ2-2, the V gene TRBV5-1, with unresolved D. Looked up from germline, CDR1 is SGHRS and CDR2 is YFSETQ. The ends were cut back, 2 bases at V and 7 bases at J, with 6 bases in the middle. The CDR3 has 12 amino acids. DNA of the CDR3: TGCGCCAGCAGCTTCATCAACGGGGAGCTGTTTTTT. This codes for CASSFINGELFF.

The chain couples TRBV19 to TRBJ2-6; TRBD1 matches 8 bases. V shed 3 bases, J shed 4 bases, and the junction held 5 bases outside the gene matches. CDR1 is LNHDA and CDR2 is SQIVND in the germline V gene (reference sequence). This CDR3 contains 16 residues. CDR3 bases: TGTGCCAGTAGTATTTTTCAGGGGGCCGGGGCCAACGTCCTGACTTTC. Amino acids: CASSIFQGAGANVLTF.

V is TRBV21-1 and J is TRBJ2-7; the table's D gene call, TRBD1, was not cross checked with the DNA. TRBV21-1 is a listed pseudogene. This CDR3 has 19 residues. The CDR3 here is CASRFPEGPEGTGTYEQYF. For the CDR3, the DNA is TGTGCCAGCAGATTCCCCGAGGGCCCAGAAGGGACAGGGACCTACGAGCAGTACTTC.

The rearrangement joins TRBV11-3 to TRBJ2-7; D perhaps matches TRBD1 (6 bases). The CDR3 runs 14 residues. From germline, CDR1 is SGHNT and CDR2 YENEEA. V was shortened by 4 bases and J by 2 bases, with 12 bases between the two germline ends. CDR3 in DNA: TGTGCCAGCAGCTCCAACCAGGGGCCCTACGAGCAGTACTTC. The encoded protein is CASSSNQGPYEQYF.

The chain recombines TRBV29-1 with TRBJ2-1; TRBD1 agrees at 9 bases. The CDR3 length is 12 residues. Germline loops: CDR1 SQVTM, CDR2 ANQGSEA. The V and J ends lost 7 bases and 7 bases, in that order; junction bases with no gene match: 5. CDR3: CSGDRGGNEQFF. The CDR3 DNA reads as TGCAGCGGCGACAGGGGGGGTAATGAGCAGTTCTTC.

The rearrangement joins TRBV7-3 to TRBJ1-1; weak D call: TRBD1 (6 bases). CDR1 SGHTA and CDR2 FQGTGA come from the germline V gene. The V end was cut by 2 bases, the J end by 5 bases, with 15 bases between. This CDR3 contains 15 residues. The CDR3 nucleotides read TGTGCCAGCAGCTTAGGCCACAGGGCGGGAACTGAAGCTTTCTTT. As protein: CASSLGHRAGTEAFF. The full variable domain, completed using reference TRBV7-3 and TRBJ1-1, is GAGVSQTPSNKVTEKGKYVELRCDPISGHTALYWYRQSLGQGPEFLIYFQGTGAADDSGLPNDRFFAVRPEGSVSTLKIQRTERGDSAVYLCASSLGHRAGTEAFFGQGTRLTVV.

The rearrangement uses TRBV5-1 and TRBJ2-5; no clear D gene. The CDR3 totals 16 residues. V lost 7 bases and J lost 1, with 20 bases in between. Germline V gene sequence: CDR1 SGHRS, CDR2 YFSETQ. CDR3: CASHWWPESSQETQYF. CDR3 DNA sequence: TGCGCCAGCCACTGGTGGCCAGAAAGTAGCCAAGAGACCCAGTACTTC. The complete variable domain, with remaining parts taken from reference TRBV5-1 and TRBJ2-5, reads KAGVTQTPRYLIKTRGQQVTLSCSPISGHRSVSWYQQTPGQGLQFLFEYFSETQRNKGNFPGRFSGRQFSNSRSEMNVSTLELGDSALYLCASHWWPESSQETQYFGPGTRLLVL.

The chain recombines TRBV27 with TRBJ2-1; tentative D call: TRBD1 (6 bases). CDR1 and CDR2 from the germline V gene are MNHEY and SMNVEV (reference sequence). This CDR3 has 12 residues. V was shortened by 6 bases and J by 12 bases, with 15 bases between the two germline ends. CDR3: CASSRLGQTQFF. For the CDR3, the DNA is TGTGCCAGCAGCCGCCTAGGACAGACGCAGTTCTTC.

CDR3 nucleotides: TGTGCCAGTAGCCGACCGGGGAACTACGAGCAGTACTTC. Its protein product is CASSRPGNYEQYF. J is TRBJ2-7 and V is TRBV19; weak D call: TRBD2 (5 bases). The CDR3 has 13 residues. Germline CDR1 reads LNHDA; CDR2 reads SQIVND (reference sequence). V lost 6 bases, J lost 3 bases, and 12 bases lay in between.

CDR3 region: CASSYQGRYTGELFF. DNA for the CDR3: TGTGCCAGCAGTTACCAGGGGAGATACACCGGGGAGCTGTTTTTT. The rearrangement joins TRBV6-7 to TRBJ2-2; perhaps TRBD1 as D (6 bases). TRBV6-7 is an open reading frame, and its role is uncertain. The CDR3 totals 15 residues. V lost 2 bases and J 3 bases, leaving 10 bases between the germline ends.

The V gene is TRBV14, the J gene TRBJ2-4; D is unresolved. Germline CDR1 is SGHDN and CDR2 is FVKESK. This CDR3 has 13 amino acids. V lost 0 bases and J 8 bases, leaving 8 bases between the germline ends. CDR3 loop: CASSQDQLHIQYF. The CDR3 nucleotides are TGTGCCAGCAGCCAAGATCAGTTACACATTCAGTACTTC.

The chain uses TRBV7-9 and TRBJ1-2; tentatively, D is TRBD1 (6 bases). V was pared by 4 bases and J by 5 bases, with 11 bases between. The germline V gene has CDR1 SEHNR and CDR2 FQNEAQ (reference sequence). The CDR3 sequence is 13 residues long. The CDR3 spells CASSSSGQYGYTF. The DNA of the CDR3 is TGTGCCAGCAGCTCATCCGGACAGTATGGCTACACCTTC.

This chain connects TRBV2 to TRBJ2-1; 10 bases agree with TRBD2. Germline-derived CDR1 and CDR2 are SNHLY and FYNNEI. The CDR3 has 15 residues. The ends lost 5 bases at V and 6 bases at J; junction bases unmatched: 7. The CDR3 loop reads CASSLTGTSVNEQFF. The CDR3 coding sequence is TGTGCCAGCAGTTTAACCGGGACTAGCGTCAATGAGCAGTTCTTC. The full variable domain, completed using reference TRBV2 and TRBJ2-1, is EPEVTQTPSHQVTQMGQEVILRCVPISNHLYFYWYRQILGQKVEFLVSFYNNEISEKSEIFDDQFSVERPDGSNFTLKIRSTKLEDSAMYFCASSLTGTSVNEQFFGPGTRLTVL.

The chain recombines TRBV5-1 with TRBJ2-7; TRBD2 matches 8 bases. The germline V gene has CDR1 SGHRS and CDR2 YFSETQ. J gave up 3 bases and V 4 bases, and 9 bases lay outside the gene matches. CDR3 length equals 15 residues. CDR3 loop: CASSTSDSGNYEQYF. The CDR3 DNA reads TGCGCCAGCAGCACCTCGGATAGCGGGAACTACGAGCAGTACTTC.

The V call is TRBV19, the J call TRBJ2-7; the match to TRBD1 covers 9 bases. This CDR3 is 14 amino acids long. With 5 bases clipped from V and 5 bases from J, the junction kept 7 bases outside the gene matches. CDR1 LNHDA and CDR2 SQIVND come from the germline V gene (reference sequence). The CDR3 loop reads CASSVGQGRNEQYF. The CDR3 bases are TGTGCCAGTAGTGTGGGACAGGGTAGAAACGAGCAGTACTTC.

V is TRBV11-3 and J is TRBJ2-2, with D possibly being TRBD1 (5 bases). The CDR3 is 15 amino acids. Trimming took off 1 base at V and 7 bases at J, with 13 bases between the two ends. Germline values: CDR1 SGHNT, CDR2 YENEEA. The CDR3: CASSLGQGSIGELFF. The CDR3 nucleotides read TGTGCCAGCAGCTTAGGTCAGGGCTCCATCGGGGAGCTGTTTTTT.

This sequence joins TRBV5-5 and TRBJ2-7, with 8 bases aligning to TRBD2. CDR3 size: 15 residues. With 4 bases clipped from V and 2 bases from J, the junction kept 8 bases outside the gene matches. Germline V lookup: CDR1 SGHKS, CDR2 YYEKEE (reference sequence). The CDR3 bases are TGTGCCAGCAGCAGGGACGGGAGGGTTCCCTACGAGCAGTACTTC. It yields the protein CASSRDGRVPYEQYF.

The genes are TRBV19 and TRBJ2-7; D may be TRBD1 (6 bases). The CDR3 is made up of 13 amino acids. The germline V gene has CDR1 LNHDA and CDR2 SQIVND (reference sequence). With 1 base removed from V and 3 bases from J, the gap between germline ends came to 7 bases. The CDR3, as DNA: TGTGCCAGTAGTATAGGCAGGGGCTACGAGCAGTACTTC. Translated: CASSIGRGYEQYF.

The J gene is TRBJ2-5, the V gene TRBV9, with D perhaps matching TRBD1 (6 bases). The V and J ends lost 0 bases and 3 bases respectively, with 12 bases between them. Germline values: CDR1 SGDLS, CDR2 YYNGEE. There are 15 residues in the CDR3. CDR3 sequence: CASSVDWTVEETQYF. The CDR3 bases are TGTGCCAGCAGCGTAGATTGGACAGTTGAAGAGACCCAGTACTTC.

The chain combines TRBV5-6 with TRBJ2-5, with 8 bases aligning to TRBD2. The CDR3 is made up of 16 amino acids. The V gene's germline CDR1 is SGHDT and CDR2 YYEEEE. V lost 0 bases to trimming and J lost 0 bases; unmatched junction nucleotides: 4. CDR3 nucleotide sequence: TGTGCCAGCAGCTTGGTTGGGCGGGGGGACCAAGAGACCCAGTACTTC. It yields the protein CASSLVGRGDQETQYF. The full variable domain, in which reference TRBV5-6 and TRBJ2-5 provide the parts outside the CDR3, is DAGVTQSPTHLIKTRGQQVTLRCSPKSGHDTVSWYQQALGQGPQFIFQYYEEEERQRGNFPDRFSGHQFPNYSSELNVNALLLGDSALYLCASSLVGRGDQETQYFGPGTRLLVL.

This sequence joins TRBV10-3 and TRBJ2-3; no reliable D call. The CDR3 is made up of 13 amino acids. Germline V gene data show CDR1 as ENHRY and CDR2 as SYGVKD. V lost 8 bases to trimming and J lost 0 bases, with 9 bases between them. The CDR3 is CAIGSPSTDTQYF. Here the CDR3 DNA reads TGTGCCATCGGAAGTCCCAGCACAGATACGCAGTATTTT.

The chain has TRBV18 and TRBJ2-1, with TRBD2 matching over 8 bases. Unmatched junction bases numbered 4, after V lost 3 bases and J lost 9 bases. Germline V gene sequence: CDR1 KGHSH, CDR2 LQKENI. The length of the CDR3 is 13 residues. The CDR3 spells CASSPGLEGEQFF. The DNA of the CDR3 is TGTGCCAGCTCACCGGGACTAGAGGGTGAGCAGTTCTTC.

The V gene is TRBV18, the J gene TRBJ2-2; D remains unclear. V was cut by 1 base and J by 4 bases, with 10 bases left in between. This CDR3 has 15 amino acids. Germline CDR1 KGHSH, CDR2 LQKENI. In DNA form, the CDR3 reads TGTGCCAGCTCACCACTGGGAAGAGGCACCGGGGAGCTGTTTTTT. This codes for CASSPLGRGTGELFF. Based on the CDR3 plus reference TRBV18 and TRBJ2-2, the full variable domain is NAGVMQNPRHLVRRRGQEARLRCSPMKGHSHVYWYRQLPEEGLKFMVYLQKENIIDESGMPKERFSAEFPKEGPSILRIQQVVRGDSAAYFCASSPLGRGTGELFFGEGSRLTVL.